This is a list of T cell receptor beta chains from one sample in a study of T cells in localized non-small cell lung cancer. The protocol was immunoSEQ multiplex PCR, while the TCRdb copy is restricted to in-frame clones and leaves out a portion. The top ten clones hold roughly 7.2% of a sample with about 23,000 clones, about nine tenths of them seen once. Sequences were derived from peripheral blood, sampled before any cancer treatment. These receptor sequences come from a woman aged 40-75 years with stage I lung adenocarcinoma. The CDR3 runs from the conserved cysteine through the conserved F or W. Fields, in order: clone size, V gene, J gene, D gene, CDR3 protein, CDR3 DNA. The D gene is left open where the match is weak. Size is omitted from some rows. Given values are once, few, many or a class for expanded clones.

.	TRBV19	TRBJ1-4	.	CASSIDQKGKVEKLFF	TGTGCCAGTAGTATAGATCAAAAAGGGAAAGTTGAAAAACTGTTTTTT
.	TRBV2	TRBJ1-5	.	CASSEIGRGGHQPQHF	TGTGCCAGCAGTGAAATTGGCAGGGGAGGTCATCAGCCCCAGCATTTT
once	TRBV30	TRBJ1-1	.	CAWGGGGYTEAFF	TGTGCCTGGGGTGGCGGGGGGTATACTGAAGCTTTCTTT
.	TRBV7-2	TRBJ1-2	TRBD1	CASSLGQGPEVGYGYTF	TGTGCCAGCAGCTTAGGACAGGGGCCAGAGGTGGGCTATGGCTACACCTTC
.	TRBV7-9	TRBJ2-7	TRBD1	CASSPGTGDSYEQYF	TGTGCCAGCAGTCCCGGGACAGGGGACTCCTACGAGCAGTACTTC
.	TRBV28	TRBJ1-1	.	CASSLSQGYNTEAFF	TGTGCCAGCAGTTTAAGCCAGGGGTATAACACTGAAGCTTTCTTT
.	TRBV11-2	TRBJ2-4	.	CASSFAEGRGYDIQYF	TGTGCCAGCAGCTTCGCGGAGGGCAGGGGGTATGACATTCAGTACTTC
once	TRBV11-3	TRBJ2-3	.	CASSPRTSTDTQYF	TGTGCCAGCAGCCCTCGGACCTCCACAGATACGCAGTATTTT
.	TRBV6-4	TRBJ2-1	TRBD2	CASSGLAGDSNEQFF	TGTGCCAGCAGTGGACTAGCGGGAGATAGCAATGAGCAGTTCTTC
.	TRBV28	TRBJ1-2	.	CASSIRGSYGYTF	TGTGCCAGCAGTATCAGGGGCAGCTATGGCTACACCTTC
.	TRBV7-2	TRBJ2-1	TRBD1	CASSFGTGFGEQFF	TGTGCCAGCAGCTTCGGGACAGGGTTTGGTGAGCAGTTCTTC
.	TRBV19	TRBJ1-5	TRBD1	CASSIFGTGPGQPQHF	TGTGCCAGTAGTATATTTGGGACAGGGCCGGGACAGCCCCAGCATTTT
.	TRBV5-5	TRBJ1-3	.	CASSPTGAAGNTIYF	TGTGCCAGCAGCCCAACGGGGGCAGCTGGAAACACCATATATTTT
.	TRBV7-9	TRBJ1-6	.	CASSADMMNSPLHF	TGTGCCAGCAGCGCCGATATGATGAATTCACCCCTCCACTTT
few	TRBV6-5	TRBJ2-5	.	CASSRRLGYQETQYF	TGTGCCAGCAGCCGAAGACTAGGGTACCAAGAGACCCAGTACTTC
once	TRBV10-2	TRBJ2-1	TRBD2	CASSDMLADNNEQFF	TGCGCCAGCAGTGATATGCTAGCGGATAACAATGAGCAGTTCTTC
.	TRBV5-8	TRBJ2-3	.	CASSPRGKIGSSTDTQYF	TGTGCCAGCAGCCCCCGGGGCAAAATCGGGAGTAGCACAGATACGCAGTATTTT
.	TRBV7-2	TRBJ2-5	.	CASSLGLNWETQYF	TGTGCCAGCAGCTTAGGCTTAAATTGGGAGACCCAGTACTTC
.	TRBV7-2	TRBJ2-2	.	CASSLVGGETGELFF	TGTGCCAGCAGCTTAGTGGGAGGAGAAACCGGGGAGCTGTTTTTT
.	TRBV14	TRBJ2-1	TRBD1	CASSGQESYNEQFF	TGTGCCAGCAGCGGACAGGAATCGTACAATGAGCAGTTCTTC
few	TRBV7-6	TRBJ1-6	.	CASSLEGGSPLHF	TGTGCCAGCAGCTTAGAGGGTGGTTCACCCCTCCACTTT
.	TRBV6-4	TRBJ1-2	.	CASLGLYTF	TGTGCCAGTCTGGGCCTTTACACCTTC
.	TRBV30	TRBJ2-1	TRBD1	CAWARGTGGNEQFF	TGTGCCTGGGCCCGAGGGACAGGGGGCAATGAGCAGTTCTTC
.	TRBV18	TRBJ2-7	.	CASSPRDRTYEQYF	TGTGCCAGCTCACCACGAGACAGGACCTACGAGCAGTACTTC
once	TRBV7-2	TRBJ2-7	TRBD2	CASSFFSGIGEQYF	TGTGCCAGCAGCTTCTTTAGCGGGATTGGAGAGCAGTACTTC
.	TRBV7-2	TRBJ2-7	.	CASSVTSYAYEQYF	TGTGCCAGCAGCGTCACTAGCTACGCCTACGAGCAGTACTTC
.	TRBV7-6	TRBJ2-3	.	CASSFHADTQYF	TGTGCCAGCAGCTTTCACGCGGATACGCAGTATTTT
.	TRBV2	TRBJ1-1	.	CAGKRDTNTEAFF	TGTGCCGGTAAACGGGACACTAACACTGAAGCTTTCTTT
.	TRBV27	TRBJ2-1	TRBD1	CASSQLQTGSDEQFF	TGTGCCAGCAGTCAACTCCAGACAGGGAGCGATGAGCAGTTCTTC
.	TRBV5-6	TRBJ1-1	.	CATQSEYTEAFF	TGTGCCACTCAATCAGAATACACTGAAGCTTTCTTT
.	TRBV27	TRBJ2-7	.	CASSLNRRSYEQYF	TGTGCCAGCAGTTTGAATCGGAGGAGCTACGAGCAGTACTTC
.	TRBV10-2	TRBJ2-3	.	CASGQYTDTQYF	TGCGCCAGTGGACAGTACACAGATACGCAGTATTTT
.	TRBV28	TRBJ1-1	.	CASSFFRETEAFF	TGTGCCAGCAGTTTCTTTAGGGAGACTGAAGCTTTCTTT
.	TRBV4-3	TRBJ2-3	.	CASSQEAYRADTQYF	TGCGCCAGCAGCCAAGAAGCCTATAGGGCAGATACGCAGTATTTT
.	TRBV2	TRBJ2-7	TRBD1	CASSATGSPYEQYF	TGTGCCAGCAGTGCGACAGGGAGTCCCTACGAGCAGTACTTC